This record covers a single TCR beta chain. No cognate antigen has been identified for it. There are no base qualities to consult, and no much larger clone falls within one base. The data stem from a study of shared clonotypes between healthy human individuals (TCRdb year 2020). Concerning the study at large: The cohort included a few men and a couple of women between 18 and 49 years of age. For each donor, three plates each were used for CD4 naive and CD4 memory, two plates were used for CD8 naive, and one plate was used for CD8 memory. The study deeply sequenced blood TCR repertoires of roughly five healthy adults to estimate repertoire size and the extent of clonotype sharing between individuals. Different laboratories and diverse techniques were used to prepare libraries and sequence TCR repertoires, to increase sequencing depth and limit assay-specific biases. Between about 0.94 and 8.9 billion PBMCs per donor were obtained by leukapheresis.

Spanning cysteine to phenylalanine, the CDR3 consists of 13 amino acids. Just CDR3 DNA is preserved here, 39 bases in frame from base 1. CDR1 MGHRA and CDR2 YSYEKL were looked up in the germline V gene. At the junction V is shortened by 0 bases and J by 7 bases, with 9 bases in between. What the study reported, not specific to this receptor: Approximately 5% of naive CD4, 3% to 3.5% of naive CD8, approximately 2.2% of memory CD4, and 0.4% of memory CD8 clonotypes were shared across several donors. Incomplete sequencing was indicated by rarefaction of sorted-subset datasets, despite the large sequencing depth. Only blood was sampled, and tissue TCR repertoires likely differ from those in blood. The small number of donors limited the genetic and exposure-history diversity represented. Pairwise subsampling indicated that sequencing depth was expected to affect the degree of clonotype sharing among donors. Larger estimated clonotype richness was generally found for naive subsets than for memory subsets. Compared with non-shared clonotypes, the clonotypes found in all four sorted-subset donors had higher generation probabilities.

The donors were healthy, HIV-negative adults who had no recently reported acute infections or vaccinations. Every donor was a Caucasian adult residing in Nashville, Tennessee, USA. CD4+ T cells were enriched by magnetic negative selection, after which naive cells were positively selected on CD45RA and the negative fraction was taken as the memory subset. Blood was obtained by leukapheresis, after which PBMCs were separated by Ficoll-Histopaque density gradient centrifugation and cryopreserved in liquid nitrogen vapor phase. Purity and quantity of every magnetically sorted T cell population were checked by analytical flow cytometry. Each sorted fraction had its genomic DNA isolated and then quantified by UV absorbance on a Nanodrop 2000c. TCR CDR3 regions were amplified from genomic DNA by multiplex PCR using the deep immunoSEQ assay. Extracted genomic DNA from each cell subset was distributed evenly across all wells of several immunoSEQ 96-well plates, and each plate was treated as a replicate. For sorted subsets, approximately 0.2 ug of genomic DNA, equivalent to around 29,000 T cell genomes, went into each replicate PCR. The purified libraries were quantified using a Qubit 3.0 fluorometer, sized with a Bioanalyzer 2100, and then quantified again using the KAPA Library Quantification kit. Each immunoSEQ 96-well plate was sequenced on its own single-read 150-cycle Illumina NextSeq 550 flow cell. Processing in the source paper ran as follows. Because the immunoSEQ output included only junctional sequences and no quality scores, the filtering could not be the same as the filtering used for full-length reads. Sequences were annotated with PyIR, a Python wrapper for IgBLAST v1.9, using IMGT germline references to assign V/J genes and CDR3. Reads with weak V/J assignments (E-value above 1e-6), missing CDR3, stop codons, out-of-frame junctions, or ambiguous translated residues were removed. A V3J clonotype was defined by an identical inferred V gene, J gene, and CDR3 amino acid sequence. The percentage overlap between two repertoires was calculated by dividing the number of shared unique clonotypes by the size of the smaller repertoire. Repertoire richness was assessed with RTK rarefaction, the Chao1 estimator, and Recon v2.1 estimates of unobserved clonotypes. For all TCRbeta clonotypes obtained by the gDNA method from a handful of donors, generation probabilities were computed with OLGA. TCRdb's version of the immuneACCESS table is confined to in-frame rearrangements and falls short of the full clone set. An unresolved V gene accounts for under half of the shortfall where checked; the remainder is of unknown origin. The V and J calls and clone size are taken from that table; D and trimming were inferred from the DNA. The sample profile shows 2 million to 3 million clones; around nine tenths of them were found once. The ten top clones hold around 0.15% of the sample.

This chain joins TRBV4-1 to TRBJ1-2, and TRBD1 may be the D gene, going by 5 matching bases. The sample taken for sequencing was naive CD4+ T cells sorted from blood. This sample's cell subset or site label indicates: CD45RA+ positively selected. The source is a man younger than 35 in good health. The CDR3 has the sequence CASSQEGGSGYTF. The DNA sequence is TGCGCCAGCAGCCAAGAGGGGGGAAGTGGCTACACCTTC.